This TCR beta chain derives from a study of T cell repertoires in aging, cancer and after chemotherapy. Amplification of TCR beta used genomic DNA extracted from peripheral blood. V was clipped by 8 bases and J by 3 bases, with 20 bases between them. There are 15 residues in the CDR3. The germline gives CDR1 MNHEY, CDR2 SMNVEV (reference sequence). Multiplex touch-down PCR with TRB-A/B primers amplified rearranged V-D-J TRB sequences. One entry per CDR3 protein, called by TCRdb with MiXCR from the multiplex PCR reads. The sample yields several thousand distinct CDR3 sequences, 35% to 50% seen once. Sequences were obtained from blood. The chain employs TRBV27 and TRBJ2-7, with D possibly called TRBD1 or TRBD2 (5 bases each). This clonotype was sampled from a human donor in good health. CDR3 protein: CASAPPAREYYEQYF. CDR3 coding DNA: TGTGCCAGCGCCCCCCCCGCCAGGGAGTACTACGAGCAGTACTTC.